Sequencing of this T cell receptor (beta chain) was carried out in a study of CD8+CD57+ T cells in acquired aplastic anemia. The CDR3 totals 15 residues. The germline V gene encodes CDR1 SGHTS and CDR2 YDEGEE. V lost 0 bases and J 4 bases, leaving 10 bases between the germline ends. Sequencing involved patients with CD8+CD57+ cell expansion previously shown by flow cytometry. It was genomic DNA that served as the template for profiling TCR beta VDJ and CDR3. A single record per CDR3 protein comes from TCRdb applying MiXCR to the reads. The repertoire holds under 500,000 distinct CDR3 sequences, with approximately 33% as singletons.

The material sequenced was sorted CD4+, CD8+, or CD8+CD57+ T cells (not recorded which) from PBMCs. V usage is TRBV5-8 and J usage is TRBJ2-2; D is ambiguous. This TCR derives from a human donor with aplastic anemia. CDR3 DNA sequence: TGTGCCAGCAGCTTGGAAGGGTGGAGCACCGGGGAGCTGTTTTTT. Its translation: CASSLEGWSTGELFF.